The sequence of this T cell receptor beta chain was determined in a study of OX40 agonist ivuxolimab in advanced cancers. The overall study: In three patients, partial responses were observed, one with hepatocellular carcinoma and two with cutaneous melanoma.

V was shortened by 4 bases and J by 2 bases, with 18 bases between the two germline ends. The length of the CDR3 is 16 residues. Germline-derived CDR1 and CDR2 are SGHDT and YYEEEE. Profiling relied on immunoSEQ multiplex PCR, and the TCRdb table lists in-frame clones only, not all of them. The sample contains about 27,000 clones, 82% of which appear only once. The material sequenced was CD4+ or CD8+ T cells sorted from blood, taken in a trial of the OX40 agonist ivuxolimab. This chain links TRBV5-6 with TRBJ1-2; TRBD1 might be the D (5 bases). The source is an adult with an advanced solid tumor such as melanoma, head and neck, liver or kidney cancer. The CDR3 region is CASSPPRSGMNYGYTF. The CDR3 nucleotides are TGTGCCAGCAGCCCCCCCCGGTCAGGGATGAACTATGGCTACACCTTC.